These T cell receptor beta chains were read from a single sample in a study of shared clonotypes between healthy human individuals. Here immunoSEQ multiplex PCR was the method, and the copy in TCRdb shows in-frame clones only, minus some. The sample carries some 2,000,000 clones, approximately 94% recorded once. The sequenced sample was naive CD4+ T cells sorted from blood. The receptors shown here come from a man in his late teens or twenties in good health. The CDR3 runs from the conserved cysteine through the conserved F or W. The order of the fields is D gene, J gene, V gene, clone size, CDR3 DNA, CDR3 protein. D genes are given only for firm matches. Clone size is stated in some rows and not others, as once, few, many or a class when expanded.

D: -; J: TRBJ1-5; V: TRBV6-5; size: -; DNA: TGTGCCAGCAGTCCTATTAGGGGCACGCAGCCCCAGCATTTT; CDR3: CASSPIRGTQPQHF
D: -; J: TRBJ1-1; V: TRBV6-5; size: -; DNA: TGTGCCAGCAGTTACTCGAGCGAGAACACTGAAGCTTTCTTT; CDR3: CASSYSSENTEAFF
D: TRBD1; J: TRBJ2-2; V: TRBV7-2; size: -; DNA: TGTGCCAGCAGCCCAGGACAGGGGCACGGGGAGCTGTTTTTT; CDR3: CASSPGQGHGELFF
D: -; J: TRBJ2-7; V: TRBV7-3; size: once; DNA: TGTGCCAGCAGTTTCTCCTACGAGCAGTACTTC; CDR3: CASSFSYEQYF
D: -; J: TRBJ2-3; V: TRBV6-1; size: -; DNA: TGTGCCAGCAGTGAAGGACCCGCTTATACGCAGTATTTT; CDR3: CASSEGPAYTQYF
D: -; J: TRBJ2-2; V: TRBV6-6; size: once; DNA: TGTGCCAGCAGTCCTCGGGACGGGAACACCGGGGAGCTGTTTTTT; CDR3: CASSPRDGNTGELFF
D: TRBD2; J: TRBJ2-7; V: TRBV18; size: once; DNA: TGTGCCAGCTCACCGGGAGGGAGCTCCTACGAGCAGTACTTC; CDR3: CASSPGGSSYEQYF
D: -; J: TRBJ2-5; V: TRBV30; size: once; DNA: TGTGCCTGGAGAGAATGGGAGACCCAGTACTTC; CDR3: CAWREWETQYF
D: TRBD1; J: TRBJ1-5; V: TRBV5-5; size: -; DNA: TGTGCCAGCAGCGTGGGGACAGGGGTGGGCAATCAGCCCCAGCATTTT; CDR3: CASSVGTGVGNQPQHF
D: -; J: TRBJ1-2; V: TRBV7-9; size: -; DNA: TGTGCCAGCAGGGGGCTTTGGGCTAACTATGGCTACACCTTC; CDR3: CASRGLWANYGYTF
D: TRBD2; J: TRBJ2-1; V: TRBV28; size: -; DNA: TGTGCCAGCAGCCGCCTAGCGGGGGACCCCCCGGAGCAGTTCTTC; CDR3: CASSRLAGDPPEQFF
D: TRBD2; J: TRBJ2-1; V: TRBV10-2; size: -; DNA: TGCGCCAGCGCCGGGACTAGCGGGAGGATGGCCGGTGAGCAGTTCTTC; CDR3: CASAGTSGRMAGEQFF
D: TRBD1; J: TRBJ2-3; V: TRBV18; size: -; DNA: TGTGCCAGCTCACTGAAGGACAGGGCCACAGATACGCAGTATTTT; CDR3: CASSLKDRATDTQYF
D: -; J: TRBJ1-1; V: TRBV19; size: -; DNA: TGTGCCAGTAGTAAGGCGTCTTGGGGAGCTTTCTTT; CDR3: CASSKASWGAFF
D: -; J: TRBJ2-2; V: TRBV5-3; size: -; DNA: TGTGCCAGAAGCTTCCGATTCGAGAAAACGAACACCGGGGAGCTGTTTTTT; CDR3: CARSFRFEKTNTGELFF
D: -; J: TRBJ2-5; V: TRBV28; size: -; DNA: TGTGCCAGCAGTTTACCCGACAGGCAAGAGACCCAGTACTTC; CDR3: CASSLPDRQETQYF
D: -; J: TRBJ2-2; V: TRBV7-4; size: -; DNA: TGTGCCAGCAGCAGCAGTGGGGCGGGGAACACCGGGGAGCTGTTTTTT; CDR3: CASSSSGAGNTGELFF
D: -; J: TRBJ2-2; V: TRBV28; size: once; DNA: TGTGCCAGCCGTCCGCGTCCGGCCGGGGAGCTGTTTTTT; CDR3: CASRPRPAGELFF
D: TRBD1; J: TRBJ2-2; V: TRBV28; size: once; DNA: TGTGCCAGCAGTTCGCTAGGACAGGGCGCGCAAACCGGGGAGCTGTTTTTT; CDR3: CASSSLGQGAQTGELFF
D: -; J: TRBJ1-5; V: TRBV10-3; size: once; DNA: TGTGCCATCAGTGAAGGGCAAGGAGGTCAGCCCCAGCATTTT; CDR3: CAISEGQGGQPQHF
D: TRBD1; J: TRBJ2-5; V: TRBV7-2; size: -; DNA: TGTGCCAGCAGCTTAGTCTTGTCGACAGGGATACAGACCCAGTACTTC; CDR3: CASSLVLSTGIQTQYF
D: -; J: TRBJ2-1; V: TRBV5-6; size: -; DNA: TGTGCCAGCAGCTTGGTCTGGCGGGATAGCTCCTACAATGAGCAGTTCTTC; CDR3: CASSLVWRDSSYNEQFF
D: -; J: TRBJ1-5; V: TRBV9; size: -; DNA: TGTGCCAGCGGAGGAGGGAACGGGGAGATCAATCAGCCCCAGCATTTT; CDR3: CASGGGNGEINQPQHF
D: TRBD2; J: TRBJ2-7; V: TRBV6-5; size: -; DNA: TGTGCCAGCAGTTACTCGGTACTAGCGAACAGCTACGAGCAGTACTTC; CDR3: CASSYSVLANSYEQYF
D: TRBD1; J: TRBJ1-4; V: TRBV5-1; size: -; DNA: TGCGCCAGCAGCCGACAGGGGCCCAATGAAAAACTGTTTTTT; CDR3: CASSRQGPNEKLFF
D: -; J: TRBJ2-7; V: TRBV30; size: -; DNA: TGTGCCTGGGAATCTGGGCATGGGTCCTACGAGCAGTACTTC; CDR3: CAWESGHGSYEQYF
D: -; J: TRBJ1-2; V: TRBV5-1; size: -; DNA: TGCGCCAGCAGCTTGGACACAGGCACCTATGGCTACACCTTC; CDR3: CASSLDTGTYGYTF
D: -; J: TRBJ1-2; V: TRBV7-2; size: -; DNA: TGTGCCATAGTGGACAACTATGGCTACACCTTC; CDR3: CAIVDNYGYTF
D: -; J: TRBJ1-1; V: TRBV11-2; size: -; DNA: TGTGCCAGCAGCTTAGAAGTGGGGGTCCCCACTGAAGCTTTCTTT; CDR3: CASSLEVGVPTEAFF
D: -; J: TRBJ2-7; V: TRBV5-1; size: -; DNA: TGCGCCAGCAGCTCCCAGTCCTACGAGCAGTACTTC; CDR3: CASSSQSYEQYF
D: TRBD2; J: TRBJ2-7; V: TRBV19; size: -; DNA: TGTGCCAGTAGTGAGGGACTAGCGAGTTACGAGCAGTACTTC; CDR3: CASSEGLASYEQYF
D: TRBD2; J: TRBJ2-5; V: TRBV4-1; size: -; DNA: TGCGCCAGCAGCCAAGATTCCAGCGGGGGAGGGCTGGAGACCCAGTACTTC; CDR3: CASSQDSSGGGLETQYF
D: -; J: TRBJ2-2; V: TRBV4-3; size: -; DNA: TGCGCCAGCAGCCAAGATTCCCTTACCACCGGGGAGCTGTTTTTT; CDR3: CASSQDSLTTGELFF
D: -; J: TRBJ2-7; V: TRBV6-1; size: -; DNA: TGTGCCAGCAGTGATGTTCCAGGAGGAGCGTACTCCTACGAGCAGTACTTC; CDR3: CASSDVPGGAYSYEQYF
D: -; J: TRBJ1-5; V: TRBV18; size: -; DNA: TGTGCCAGCTCATTTTCAGGCACCAATCAGCCCCAGCATTTT; CDR3: CASSFSGTNQPQHF
D: TRBD1; J: TRBJ2-7; V: TRBV11-3; size: -; DNA: TGTGCCAGCAGCAGGACAGGGGGATACGAGCAGTACTTC; CDR3: CASSRTGGYEQYF
D: -; J: TRBJ1-1; V: TRBV7-9; size: -; DNA: TGTGCCAGCAGCCCGTCGGGTCTCACTGAAGCTTTCTTT; CDR3: CASSPSGLTEAFF
D: TRBD1; J: TRBJ1-1; V: TRBV6-5; size: once; DNA: TGTGCCAGCAGTCAACAGGGGATCCCGCACACTGAAGCTTTCTTT; CDR3: CASSQQGIPHTEAFF
D: -; J: TRBJ2-7; V: TRBV5-4; size: -; DNA: TGTGCCAGCAGCATTGGAAGGGGGGCCGCCTACGAGCAGTACTTC; CDR3: CASSIGRGAAYEQYF
D: -; J: TRBJ1-4; V: TRBV5-4; size: -; DNA: TGTGCCAGCAGCTCCCGCGGGGGAAATAATGAAAAACTGTTTTTT; CDR3: CASSSRGGNNEKLFF